The entry below gives a single T cell receptor (beta chain) sequence along with its context. What it binds is unknown. This record belongs to a study of OX40 agonist ivuxolimab in advanced cancers. Study at large: At 65% to 85% male, the cohort had a mean age of about 60 years, ranging from 23 to 79.

Study-level findings and limits: Expanded peripheral T-cell antigen specificity went undetermined. More expanded clones were seen, on average, in CD8+ T cells than in CD4+.

Profiling relied on immunoSEQ multiplex PCR, and the TCRdb table lists in-frame clones only, not all of them. This table holds more than 65,000 clones, about 92% found once. Trimming removed 3 bases from V and 2 bases from J, with 20 bases in between. This CDR3 region has 17 residues. From germline, CDR1 is MGHDK and CDR2 SYGVNS. The specimen comprised CD4+ or CD8+ T cells sorted from blood, sampled in a trial of the OX40 agonist ivuxolimab. V gene TRBV25-1 combines with J gene TRBJ2-7, with a tentative D call TRBD1 (6 bases). The TCR originated in an adult with an advanced solid tumor such as melanoma, head and neck, liver or kidney cancer. In DNA, the CDR3 is TGTGCCAGCAGTGATACAGGGCGTAAAGAAAGAACCTACGAGCAGTACTTC. This gives the protein CASSDTGRKERTYEQYF.